Each of the 10 T cell receptor beta chains below was sequenced from the same sample in a study of post-analysis software for immune sequencing data. Every TCR beta cDNA library bore unique molecular identifiers. TCRdb processed the PCR reads anew with MiXCR; each CDR3 protein has one entry. The sample has 180,000 or so distinct CDR3 sequences; 25% to 30% are singletons. Study observations and caveats: The five TRBV segments detected at higher frequency in patients than in controls included TRBV5-6, TRBV5-1 and TRBV20-1.

The antigens for these receptors are not known. Source material: blood. The receptors stem from a girl under 18 with multiple sclerosis.

Ten or more counts support this clonotype. The chain uses TRBV4-1 and TRBJ1-2; TRBD1 matches 7 bases. The CDR3 is 16 amino acids. Germline values: CDR1 MGHRA, CDR2 YSYEKL. V lost 1 base to trimming and J lost 6 bases; unmatched junction nucleotides: 11. The CDR3 sequence is CASSQVGRGSVNGYTF. The DNA for the CDR3 is TGCGCCAGCAGCCAAGTTGGCAGGGGGTCTGTGAATGGCTACACCTTC.

Remarks on this clonotype: One end of the junction is discordant with germline, which a read error may explain. The rearrangement joins TRBV7-7 to TRBJ2-5; D unresolved. Germline loops: CDR1 SSHAT, CDR2 FNYEAQ (reference sequence). The CDR3 has 13 amino acids. The chain's CDR3 is CGSSAQTQETQNF. In nucleotides, the CDR3 is TGTGGTAGCAGCGCCCAAACACAAGAGACCCAGAACTTC.

A note on this clonotype: This may be a read error, as it is one base from a much larger clone. The rearrangement links TRBV5-1 to TRBJ2-7; maybe TRBD2 (5 bases). CDR3 length: 14 amino acids. The germline V gene has CDR1 SGHRS and CDR2 YFSETQ. The germline V and J ends were trimmed by 4 bases and 0 bases, with 11 bases remaining between them. The CDR3 loop reads CASSTELDSYEQYF. CDR3 coding DNA: TGCGCCAGCAGCACCGAACTAGACTCCTACGAGCAGTACTTC.

The CDR3 is CSGEQVQETQYF. The CDR3 DNA reads as TGCAGCGGAGAACAGGTGCAAGAGACCCAGTACTTC. The V gene is TRBV29-1, the J gene TRBJ2-5, with D possibly being TRBD1 (5 bases). In germline, CDR1 is SQVTM, CDR2 ANQGSEA. The ends were cut back, 7 bases at V and 2 bases at J, with 11 bases in the middle. The CDR3 runs to 12 residues.

The genes are TRBV2 and TRBJ1-2, with D tentatively TRBD1 (6 bases). Trimming stripped 11 bases from V and 3 bases from J, with 19 bases between. CDR3 size: 14 residues. Per the germline V gene, CDR1 is SNHLY and CDR2 is FYNNEI. For the CDR3, the DNA is TGTGCCCGCCCCGGTTCAGGGGAGTACTATGGCTACACCTTC. Translated: CARPGSGEYYGYTF.

This clonotype was counted only a few times. The rearrangement links TRBV20-1 to TRBJ2-3; TRBD2 matches 11 bases. Losses at the gene ends were 0 bases for V and 4 bases for J; bases not matched to a gene: 3. Germline V gene data show CDR1 as DFQATT and CDR2 as SNEGSKA (reference sequence). This CDR3 is built from 15 residues. The CDR3 DNA reads as TGCAGTGCTAGAGATAGCGGGGGGGCATCAGATACGCAGTATTTT. Protein product: CSARDSGGASDTQYF.

This clonotype was seen ten or more times. The V and J genes are TRBV28 and TRBJ2-7; 9 bases match TRBD1. This CDR3 has 16 amino acids. In germline, CDR1 is MDHEN, CDR2 SYDVKM. The ends lost 7 bases at V and 2 bases at J; junction bases unmatched: 12. This CDR3 is CASKPTPGQGTYEQYF. The DNA for the CDR3 is TGTGCCAGCAAACCCACCCCGGGACAGGGAACCTACGAGCAGTACTTC.

This chain connects TRBV5-1 to TRBJ2-1; unclear D gene. The CDR3 runs 12 residues. V dropped 6 bases and J dropped 6 bases, with 10 bases sitting between them. The germline V gene encodes CDR1 SGHRS and CDR2 YFSETQ. As DNA, the CDR3 is TGCGCCAGCACCCGAACCTTCAATGAGCAGTTCTTC. Amino acids: CASTRTFNEQFF.

This clonotype was found many times. The V call is TRBV6-5, the J call TRBJ2-1; 7 bases are a match to TRBD1. The CDR3 is made up of 14 amino acids. Germline V gene lookup returns CDR1 MNHEY and CDR2 SVGAGI. V lost 5 bases, J lost 7 bases, and 8 bases stayed unmatched. The CDR3 DNA sequence: TGTGCCAGCAGTCGGCCGGGACAGAGAAATGAGCAGTTCTTC. As protein: CASSRPGQRNEQFF.

The chain links TRBV20-1 to TRBJ2-7, with 9 bases aligning to TRBD1. Germline CDR1 and CDR2: DFQATT and SNEGSKA (reference sequence). Unmatched junction bases numbered 6, after V lost 5 bases and J lost 1 base. There are 14 residues in the CDR3. The CDR3 spells CSAQTDRGSYEQYF. The CDR3 bases are TGCAGTGCTCAAACGGACAGGGGTTCCTACGAGCAGTACTTC.